These 27 T cell receptor beta chains share one sample of origin, sequenced in a study of OX40 agonist ivuxolimab in advanced cancers. TCRdb keeps only in-frame clones here, not all; method: immunoSEQ multiplex PCR. The sample includes more than 80,000 clones, 90% to 95% of them seen just once. Sequencing used CD4+ or CD8+ T cells sorted from blood, obtained in a trial of the OX40 agonist ivuxolimab. These receptors all come from an adult with an advanced solid tumor such as melanoma, head and neck, liver or kidney cancer.

V and J are TRBV30 and TRBJ2-1; TRBD1 might be the D (6 bases). CDR3 length: 17 residues. The germline V gene has CDR1 GTSNPN and CDR2 SVGIG (reference sequence). Deletions cut 4 bases from V and 10 bases from J, with 29 bases between. CDR3 protein: CAWTQTHSLASTGEQFF. The CDR3, as DNA: TGTGCCTGGACCCAAACCCATAGTCTCGCCTCCACAGGGGAGCAGTTCTTC.

The rearrangement joins TRBV5-5 to TRBJ1-3; D unresolved. Germline V gene sequence: CDR1 SGHKS, CDR2 YYEKEE (reference sequence). The CDR3 extends over 13 amino acids. Trimming pared 4 bases from V and 0 bases from J, leaving 5 bases between. CDR3 DNA: TGTGCCAGCAGCCTATTCTCTGGAAACACCATATATTTT. Its translation is CASSLFSGNTIYF.

V usage is TRBV18 and J usage is TRBJ1-2; possible D gene TRBD1, 5 bases. The V end was cut by 3 bases, the J end by 8 bases, with 16 bases between. Germline V gene data show CDR1 as KGHSH and CDR2 as LQKENI. This CDR3 comprises 14 residues. The CDR3 region is CASSPTLGGRGYTF. DNA for the CDR3: TGTGCCAGCTCACCCACCCTTGGGGGACGAGGCTACACCTTC.

This chain uses TRBV15 with TRBJ2-3; TRBD2 agrees at 9 bases. The CDR3 has 16 amino acids. The V gene end was trimmed by 3 bases and the J gene end by 2 bases; junction bases not matched to a gene: 6. The V gene's germline CDR1 is LNHNV and CDR2 YYDKDF (reference sequence). CDR3 in DNA: TGTGCCACCAGCAGGAATTTAGCGGGGGCCACAGATACGCAGTATTTT. It encodes CATSRNLAGATDTQYF.

In its sample, this clone was seen once. The CDR3 spells CASSFPPAGETQYF. Here the CDR3 DNA reads TGTGCCAGCAGCTTTCCCCCCGCGGGCGAGACCCAGTACTTC. V gene TRBV11-3 combines with J gene TRBJ2-5; TRBD2 might be the D (5 bases). V lost 3 bases and J 5 bases, leaving 13 bases between the germline ends. The CDR3 extends over 14 amino acids. In germline, CDR1 is SGHNT, CDR2 YENEEA.

The chain uses TRBV7-2 and TRBJ2-5; D gene uncertain. Germline CDR1 is SGHTA and CDR2 is FQGNSA. With 1 base removed from V and 7 bases from J, the gap between germline ends came to 4 bases. CDR3 length: 11 amino acids. The CDR3 here is CASSLVGTQYF. In DNA, the CDR3 is TGTGCCAGCAGCTTAGTTGGGACCCAGTACTTC.

The rearrangement joins TRBV6-5 to TRBJ1-2; TRBD1 might be the D (5 bases). Per germline, CDR1 MNHEY and CDR2 SVGAGI. This CDR3 is 15 amino acids long. Trimming stripped 7 bases from V and 1 base from J, with 16 bases between. CDR3 sequence (DNA): TGTGCCAGCACCCTTCGGGGCGGACTTAACTATGGCTACACCTTC. Residues: CASTLRGGLNYGYTF.

The chain uses TRBV29-1 and TRBJ1-2; D remains ambiguous. Trimming stripped 1 base from V and 4 bases from J, with 10 bases between. The germline V gene has CDR1 SQVTM and CDR2 ANQGSEA. The length of the CDR3 is 13 residues. CDR3 residues: CSVEVRQTYGYTF. CDR3 sequence (DNA): TGCAGCGTTGAAGTTCGCCAGACCTATGGCTACACCTTC.

The chain employs TRBV4-3 and TRBJ1-4; no clear D. Trimming removed 0 bases from V and 8 bases from J, with 10 bases in between. CDR3 length: 14 residues. From germline, CDR1 is LGHNA and CDR2 YSLEER. The CDR3 loop reads CASSQDLVAEKLFF. The DNA of the CDR3 is TGCGCCAGCAGCCAAGATTTGGTCGCGGAAAAACTGTTTTTT.

The V and J genes are TRBV6-6 and TRBJ1-3, with D tentatively TRBD1 (5 bases). V was clipped by 5 bases and J by 8 bases, with 13 bases between them. The CDR3 is made up of 13 amino acids. Germline V gene sequence: CDR1 MNHNY, CDR2 SVGAGI (reference sequence). The CDR3 sequence: CASSKRGSDTIYF. CDR3 coding DNA: TGTGCCAGCAGTAAACGGGGGTCGGACACCATATATTTT.

The CDR3 coding sequence is TGTGCCAGCAGTACTCAGGGGGCTGTAGCTGAAGCTTTCTTT. This sequence encodes CASSTQGAVAEAFF. The gene calls are TRBV6-5 and TRBJ1-1; the match to TRBD1 covers 8 bases. J was trimmed by 6 bases and V by 5 bases; bases with no gene match: 8. The germline V gene encodes CDR1 MNHEY and CDR2 SVGAGI. The CDR3 runs to 14 residues.

This clone was picked up a small number of times. The gene calls are TRBV5-6 and TRBJ1-5, with unresolved D. Trimming cost V 0 bases and J 1 base, with 8 bases left between them. The CDR3 length is 15 residues. CDR1 and CDR2 from the germline V gene are SGHDT and YYEEEE. In DNA form, the CDR3 reads TGTGCCAGCAGCTTGGAAGGGCGGAGCAATCAGCCCCAGCATTTT. It is translated as CASSLEGRSNQPQHF. Full variable domain (missing parts from reference TRBV5-6 and TRBJ1-5): DAGVTQSPTHLIKTRGQQVTLRCSPKSGHDTVSWYQQALGQGPQFIFQYYEEEERQRGNFPDRFSGHQFPNYSSELNVNALLLGDSALYLCASSLEGRSNQPQHFGDGTRLSIL.

The gene calls are TRBV19 and TRBJ2-3; 8 bases align to TRBD2. V was pared by 6 bases and J by 5 bases, with 7 bases of the junction left unmatched. Looked up from germline, CDR1 is LNHDA and CDR2 is SQIVND (reference sequence). CDR3 size: 14 residues. The CDR3 nucleotides are TGTGCCAGTAGACTGCTGGCGGGGGGAGATACGCAGTATTTT. Protein: CASRLLAGGDTQYF.

This chain uses TRBV4-2 with TRBJ2-1, with D unresolved. This CDR3 has 17 amino acids. CDR1 and CDR2 from the germline V gene are LGHNA and YNFKEQ. V was shortened by 4 bases and J by 6 bases, with 22 bases between the two germline ends. The CDR3 DNA is TGTGCCAGCAGCCCCGTCGCAGGTCGTCTGTTTTCCAATGAGCAGTTCTTC. It codes for CASSPVAGRLFSNEQFF.

The J gene is TRBJ2-1, the V gene TRBV6-5, with 11 bases lining up with TRBD2. Trimming took 3 bases from V and 7 from J; bases not matched to a gene: 8. CDR3 size: 16 residues. Germline lookup yields CDR1 MNHEY and CDR2 SVGAGI. In DNA, the CDR3 is TGTGCCAGCAGTTATACAGTAGCGGGGGGGCGGAATGAGCAGTTCTTC. This translates into CASSYTVAGGRNEQFF.

This chain joins TRBV4-2 and TRBJ2-7; D possibly matches TRBD1 or TRBD2 (6 bases each). CDR3 length equals 14 residues. Trimming took 4 bases from V and 4 from J, leaving 14 bases between them. The germline gives CDR1 LGHNA, CDR2 YNFKEQ. The chain's CDR3 is CASSRGRGWYEQYF. CDR3 nucleotide sequence: TGTGCCAGCAGCCGGGGGCGGGGCTGGTACGAGCAGTACTTC.

The CDR3 bases are TGTGCCTGGAATGGGGGAATCGGGTATGGTGAGCAGTTCTTC. Its translation is CAWNGGIGYGEQFF. J is TRBJ2-1 and V is TRBV30; D is perhaps TRBD1 or TRBD2 (5 bases each). The V end was cut by 4 bases, the J end by 9 bases, with 19 bases between. CDR1 is GTSNPN and CDR2 is SVGIG in the germline V gene (reference sequence). The CDR3 sequence is 14 residues long.

This sequence joins TRBV28 and TRBJ2-2; D is undetermined. This CDR3 is 12 amino acids long. The germline CDR1 and CDR2 sequences are MDHEN and SYDVKM. V dropped 3 bases and J dropped 5 bases, with 4 bases sitting between them. CDR3 nucleotides: TGTGCCAGCAGTTTGGAGACCGGGGAGCTGTTTTTT. Translated: CASSLETGELFF. The full variable domain, its missing parts supplied by reference TRBV28 and TRBJ2-2, is DVKVTQSSRYLVKRTGEKVFLECVQDMDHENMFWYRQDPGLGLRLIYFSYDVKMKEKGDIPEGYSVSREKKERFSLILESASTNQTSMYLCASSLETGELFFGEGSRLTVL.

The chain couples TRBV5-1 to TRBJ2-3; D gene uncertain. Germline V gives CDR1 SGHRS, CDR2 YFSETQ. V was shortened by 4 bases and J by 4 bases, with 13 bases between the two germline ends. CDR3 size: 14 residues. The CDR3 DNA sequence: TGCGCCAGCAGCCGGACGGTAGCAGCAGATACGCAGTATTTT. As protein: CASSRTVAADTQYF.

The chain carries TRBV11-1 and TRBJ1-1; D is uncertain. The V gene lost 1 base and the J gene lost 0 bases, with 6 bases spanning the gap. Germline assignment: CDR1 SGHAT and CDR2 FQDESV (reference sequence). The CDR3 sequence is 14 residues long. Here the CDR3 reads CASSLVAMNTEAFF. As DNA, the CDR3 is TGTGCCAGCAGCTTAGTAGCGATGAACACTGAAGCTTTCTTT.

The table lists this clone with a count of one. The chain recombines TRBV5-4 with TRBJ1-2; D perhaps matches TRBD1 (6 bases). V gave up 4 bases and J gave up 0 bases, with 10 bases separating them. This CDR3 spans 14 amino acids. CDR1 is SGHNT and CDR2 is YYREEE in the germline V gene (reference sequence). CDR3 bases: TGTGCCAGCAGCGAGGGACAATCTAACTATGGCTACACCTTC. This sequence encodes CASSEGQSNYGYTF. The full variable domain, its missing parts supplied by reference TRBV5-4 and TRBJ1-2, is ETGVTQSPTHLIKTRGQQVTLRCSSQSGHNTVSWYQQALGQGPQFIFQYYREEENGRGNFPPRFSGLQFPNYSSELNVNALELDDSALYLCASSEGQSNYGYTFGSGTRLTVV.

The V gene is TRBV28, the J gene TRBJ1-5; D not certain. Germline CDR1 reads MDHEN; CDR2 reads SYDVKM. The CDR3 has 11 amino acids. Trimming removed 2 bases from V and 9 bases from J, with 5 bases in between. In nucleotides, the CDR3 is TGTGCCAGCAGTTTAAAGCCGCCCCAGCATTTT. It specifies CASSLKPPQHF.

This rearrangement joins TRBV9 to TRBJ2-3; a weak D match, TRBD2 (5 bases). V lost 5 bases and J lost 2, with 15 bases in between. Germline assignment: CDR1 SGDLS and CDR2 YYNGEE. CDR3 length: 15 residues. The CDR3 sequence is CASSIKEAYTDTQYF. Here the CDR3 DNA reads TGTGCCAGCAGTATTAAGGAGGCGTACACAGATACGCAGTATTTT.

This clone was seen just once. This chain uses TRBV27 with TRBJ1-1; no clear D gene. The CDR3 has 13 residues. Per the germline V gene, CDR1 is MNHEY and CDR2 is SMNVEV (reference sequence). V lost 5 bases to trimming and J lost 3 bases, with 10 bases between them. DNA for the CDR3: TGTGCCAGCAGTAGGCAGAGATACACTGAAGCTTTCTTT. It yields the protein CASSRQRYTEAFF.

The V call is TRBV5-1, the J call TRBJ1-2, with D unresolved. The CDR3 spans 14 residues. The V gene's germline CDR1 is SGHRS and CDR2 YFSETQ. Trimming shortened V by 0 bases and J by 2 bases, and 8 bases separated the two germline ends. CDR3 region: CASSLGVSNYGYTF. CDR3 coding DNA: TGCGCCAGCAGCTTGGGGGTTTCCAACTATGGCTACACCTTC.

This clone was seen a single time. CDR3 nucleotides: TGTGCCAGCAGTGATATAGGACTGCCACGGGAGACCCAGTACTTC. It translates to CASSDIGLPRETQYF. The rearrangement links TRBV6-1 to TRBJ2-5; possibly TRBD2 for D (5 bases). The CDR3 extends over 15 amino acids. The V end lost 3 bases, the J end lost 5 bases, and 16 bases lay between the germline ends. Germline values: CDR1 MNHNS, CDR2 SASEGT.

The chain joins TRBV14 to TRBJ1-1, with a tentative D call TRBD1 (5 bases). Trimming removed 4 bases from V and 4 bases from J, with 10 bases in between. The CDR3 contains 13 residues. Germline assignment: CDR1 SGHDN and CDR2 FVKESK. The CDR3 DNA sequence: TGTGCCAGCAGCCGGGGGGGATCCACTGAAGCTTTCTTT. This gives the protein CASSRGGSTEAFF.